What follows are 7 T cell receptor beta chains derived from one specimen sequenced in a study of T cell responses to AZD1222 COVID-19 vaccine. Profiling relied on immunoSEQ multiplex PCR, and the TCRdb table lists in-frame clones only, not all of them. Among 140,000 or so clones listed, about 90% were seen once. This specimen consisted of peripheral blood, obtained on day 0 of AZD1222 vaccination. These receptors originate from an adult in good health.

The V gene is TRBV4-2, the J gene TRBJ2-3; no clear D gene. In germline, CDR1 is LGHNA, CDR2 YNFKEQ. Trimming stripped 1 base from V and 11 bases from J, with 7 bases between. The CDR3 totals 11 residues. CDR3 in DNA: TGTGCCAGCAGCCAAGCCCCACTGCAGTATTTT. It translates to CASSQAPLQYF.

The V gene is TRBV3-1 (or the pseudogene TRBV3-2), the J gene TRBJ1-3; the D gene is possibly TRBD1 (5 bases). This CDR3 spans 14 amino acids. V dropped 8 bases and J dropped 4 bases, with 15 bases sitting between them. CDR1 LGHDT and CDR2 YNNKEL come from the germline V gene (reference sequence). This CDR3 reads CASALWDSGNTIYF. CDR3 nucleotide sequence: TGTGCCAGCGCTTTGTGGGACTCCGGAAACACCATATATTTT.

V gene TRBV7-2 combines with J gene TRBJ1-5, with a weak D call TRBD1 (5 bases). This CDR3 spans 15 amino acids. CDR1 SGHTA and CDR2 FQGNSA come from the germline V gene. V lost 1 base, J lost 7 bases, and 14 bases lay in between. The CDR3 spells CASSLELGGSQPQHF. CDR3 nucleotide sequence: TGTGCCAGCAGCTTAGAGTTGGGGGGGTCACAGCCCCAGCATTTT.

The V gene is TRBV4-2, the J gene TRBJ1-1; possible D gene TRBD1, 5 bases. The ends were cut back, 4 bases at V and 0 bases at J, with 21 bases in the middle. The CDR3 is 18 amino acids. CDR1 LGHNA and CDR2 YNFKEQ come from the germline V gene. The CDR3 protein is CASSLTAGAARMNTEAFF. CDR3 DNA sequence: TGTGCCAGCAGCCTGACGGCTGGGGCAGCAAGGATGAACACTGAAGCTTTCTTT.

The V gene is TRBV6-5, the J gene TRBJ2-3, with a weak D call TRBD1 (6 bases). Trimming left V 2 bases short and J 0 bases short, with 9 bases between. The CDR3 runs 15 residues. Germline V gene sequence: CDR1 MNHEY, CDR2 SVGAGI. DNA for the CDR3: TGTGCCAGCAGTTACCGCAGGGGTAGCACAGATACGCAGTATTTT. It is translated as CASSYRRGSTDTQYF.

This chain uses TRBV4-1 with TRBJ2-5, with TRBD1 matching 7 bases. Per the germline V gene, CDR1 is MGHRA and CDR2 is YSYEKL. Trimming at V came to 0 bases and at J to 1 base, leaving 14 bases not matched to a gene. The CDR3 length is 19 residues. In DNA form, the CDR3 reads TGCGCCAGCAGCCAAGATTCTACTTTTGGACAGGCTGTCCAAGAGACCCAGTACTTC. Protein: CASSQDSTFGQAVQETQYF.

CDR3 protein: CASSGTREAEQFF. The CDR3 DNA is TGTGCCAGCAGCGGGACTAGAGAGGCTGAGCAGTTCTTC. The rearrangement links TRBV7-3 to TRBJ2-1; 8 bases line up with TRBD2. This CDR3 has 13 amino acids. CDR1 and CDR2 from the germline V gene are SGHTA and FQGTGA. The ends lost 5 bases at V and 9 bases at J; junction bases unmatched: 6.